Listed below are T cell receptor beta chains from one sample, sequenced in a study of beta chain features in type 1 diabetes. Assay used: immunoSEQ multiplex PCR; TCRdb lists only in-frame clones, some missing. The data hold approximately 300,000 clones, with 11% observed a single time. Sequenced input: naive CD4+ T cells from blood. The source of these receptors is a woman in her 30s in good health. Each CDR3 is given with its conserved first and last residue. A D gene is named only where the DNA matches it firmly. A clone size is listed for some rows: how often the clone was seen (once, few, many), or a class if it is expanded.

J gene,D gene,V gene,clone size,CDR3 protein,CDR3 DNA
TRBJ2-2,NA,TRBV2,NA,CASELGEKGGELFF,TGTGCCAGCGAGCTCGGGGAGAAGGGCGGGGAGCTGTTTTTT
TRBJ2-7,NA,TRBV4-2,few,CASSQGLGVADPLSYEQYF,TGTGCCAGCAGCCAAGGATTAGGAGTAGCAGATCCTCTCTCCTACGAGCAGTACTTC
TRBJ2-7,NA,TRBV7-8,NA,CASRSSRRGAEQYF,TGTGCCAGCAGGTCATCGAGGAGGGGAGCCGAGCAGTACTTC
TRBJ2-1,TRBD2,TRBV28,few,CASSPRGDLSYNEQFF,TGTGCCAGCAGCCCTCGGGGGGACCTCTCCTACAATGAGCAGTTCTTC
TRBJ1-5,TRBD1,TRBV10-3,NA,CAISRGEQPQHF,TGTGCCATCAGCAGGGGGGAACAGCCCCAGCATTTT
TRBJ1-3,NA,TRBV30,NA,CAGVNQGYTIYF,TGTGCCGGGGTTAACCAGGGGTACACCATATATTTT
TRBJ1-5,NA,TRBV29-1,NA,CSAQGHNQPQHF,TGCAGCGCCCAGGGCCACAATCAGCCCCAGCATTTT
TRBJ2-1,NA,TRBV7-2,few,CASTTLRTTIF,TGTGCCAGCACTACTCTGAGGACAACAATCTTC
TRBJ1-1,TRBD1,TRBV5-1,few,CASSLGQGSEAFF,TGCGCCAGCAGCTTGGGACAGGGATCCGAAGCTTTCTTT
TRBJ2-5,TRBD1,TRBV28,NA,CASNLHRDRQETQYF,TGTGCCAGCAATCTGCACCGGGACAGACAAGAGACCCAGTACTTC
TRBJ2-7,TRBD1,TRBV28,few,CASILGQGGGEQYF,TGTGCCAGCATTCTCGGACAGGGTGGAGGCGAGCAGTACTTC
TRBJ1-3,NA,TRBV5-1,few,CASRTSSGNTIYF,TGCGCCAGCAGGACAAGCTCTGGAAACACCATATATTTT
TRBJ1-1,NA,TRBV30,NA,CAWSLFTGTEAFF,TGTGCCTGGAGTCTTTTCACAGGCACTGAAGCTTTCTTT
TRBJ2-2,TRBD1,TRBV4-2,few,CASSQRFRDRVAPKNTGELFF,TGTGCCAGCAGCCAGCGCTTCCGGGACAGGGTAGCTCCGAAGAACACCGGGGAGCTGTTTTTT
TRBJ2-2,TRBD2,TRBV19,NA,CASSRSGSNTGELFF,TGTGCCAGTAGTCGTAGCGGGAGTAACACCGGGGAGCTGTTTTTT
TRBJ2-2,NA,TRBV28,NA,CASGLEGTGELFF,TGTGCCAGCGGACTCGAGGGCACCGGGGAGCTGTTTTTT
TRBJ2-6,NA,TRBV7-3,few,CASSPQGSGANVLTF,TGTGCCAGCAGCCCGCAGGGGTCTGGGGCCAACGTCCTGACTTTC
TRBJ2-3,NA,TRBV5-4,NA,CASSSKIGGEADTQYF,TGTGCCAGCAGCTCTAAAATCGGCGGGGAAGCAGATACGCAGTATTTT
TRBJ2-3,NA,TRBV7-2,NA,CASSIVVLGGTDTQYF,TGTGCCAGCAGCATAGTAGTCCTCGGGGGCACAGATACGCAGTATTTT
TRBJ2-6,NA,TRBV6-5,few,CASSSPGDGANVLTF,TGTGCCAGCAGTTCCCCAGGCGATGGGGCCAACGTCCTGACTTTC
TRBJ2-2,NA,TRBV27,few,CASSLAGTGELFF,TGTGCCAGCAGTTTAGCGGGCACCGGGGAGCTGTTTTTT
TRBJ2-3,NA,TRBV7-2,few,CASSLVWGPDTQYF,TGTGCCAGCAGCTTAGTTTGGGGGCCGGATACGCAGTATTTT
TRBJ2-1,TRBD1,TRBV28,NA,CASRSGQGFNEQFF,TGTGCCAGCAGATCGGGACAGGGATTTAATGAGCAGTTCTTC
TRBJ2-3,TRBD1,TRBV7-2,NA,CASSLVAGGAGDTQYF,TGTGCCAGCAGCTTAGTCGCAGGGGGCGCGGGAGATACGCAGTATTTT
TRBJ2-5,NA,TRBV5-4,NA,CASSQQEGPETQYF,TGTGCCAGCAGCCAACAGGAGGGCCCAGAGACCCAGTACTTC
TRBJ2-1,TRBD2,TRBV10-3,NA,CAISERVSGQYNEQFF,TGTGCCATCAGTGAGAGGGTTAGCGGGCAATACAATGAGCAGTTCTTC
TRBJ1-5,NA,TRBV30,NA,CAWSDTIDSQPQHF,TGTGCCTGGAGCGACACGATCGACAGTCAGCCCCAGCATTTT
TRBJ2-2,TRBD2,TRBV6-5,few,CASSLAGATGELFF,TGTGCCAGCAGTCTAGCGGGAGCCACCGGGGAGCTGTTTTTT
TRBJ2-7,TRBD1,TRBV28,few,CASSLGTGPYEQYF,TGTGCCAGCAGTCTCGGGACAGGGCCCTACGAGCAGTACTTC
TRBJ1-2,NA,TRBV9,NA,CASSDGWANYGYTF,TGTGCCAGCAGCGATGGGTGGGCAAACTATGGCTACACCTTC
TRBJ1-1,NA,TRBV18,many,CASSPPTGEAFF,TGTGCCAGCTCACCACCGACAGGTGAAGCTTTCTTT
TRBJ2-1,NA,TRBV7-9,NA,CASSLTGADNEQFF,TGTGCCAGCAGCTTAACGGGAGCTGACAATGAGCAGTTCTTC
TRBJ1-1,TRBD1,TRBV4-2,NA,CASSETGVDTEAFF,TGTGCCAGCAGCGAGACAGGGGTTGACACTGAAGCTTTCTTT
TRBJ1-3,NA,TRBV14,NA,CASSQFPGYGNTIYF,TGTGCCAGCAGCCAATTTCCGGGGTACGGAAACACCATATATTTT
TRBJ2-7,NA,TRBV7-8,NA,CASRPDYFREQYF,TGTGCCAGCAGGCCCGATTACTTTCGCGAGCAGTACTTC
TRBJ2-5,TRBD2,TRBV19,few,CASSITGTSRETQYF,TGTGCCAGTAGTATCACCGGGACTAGCCGGGAGACCCAGTACTTC
TRBJ2-1,NA,TRBV18,once,CASLQSSYNEQFF,TGTGCCAGCTTACAGAGCTCCTACAATGAGCAGTTCTTC
TRBJ1-1,NA,TRBV7-9,NA,CASSQGHLNTEAFF,TGTGCCAGCAGCCAGGGACATTTGAACACTGAAGCTTTCTTT
TRBJ2-7,NA,TRBV7-9,NA,CASSRNYEQYF,TGTGCCAGCAGTAGAAACTACGAGCAGTACTTC
TRBJ2-7,TRBD2,TRBV9,few,CASSGTPGGSYEQYF,TGTGCCAGCAGCGGGACCCCGGGGGGTTCCTACGAGCAGTACTTC
TRBJ2-7,NA,TRBV4-3,NA,CASSQEALREQYF,TGCGCCAGCAGCCAAGAGGCTCTTCGCGAGCAGTACTTC
TRBJ2-7,NA,TRBV5-1,few,CASSLAGIYYEQYF,TGCGCCAGCAGCTTAGCAGGGATCTACTACGAGCAGTACTTC
TRBJ2-3,NA,TRBV25-1,NA,CASSEFRGDTQYF,TGTGCCAGCAGTGAATTCAGGGGAGATACGCAGTATTTT
TRBJ2-2,TRBD2,TRBV7-9,NA,CASSLASGSTGELFF,TGTGCCAGCAGCTTAGCTAGCGGGAGCACCGGGGAGCTGTTTTTT
TRBJ2-2,NA,TRBV11-3,few,CASSRGHPAGELFF,TGTGCCAGCAGCAGGGGACACCCCGCCGGGGAGCTGTTTTTT
TRBJ2-2,TRBD1,TRBV5-1,few,CASSPRTGRTGELFF,TGCGCCAGCAGCCCGAGGACAGGGAGAACCGGGGAGCTGTTTTTT
TRBJ2-6,NA,TRBV6-6,NA,CASSYNSLSGANVLTF,TGTGCCAGCAGTTACAACAGCCTCTCTGGGGCCAACGTCCTGACTTTC
TRBJ2-1,NA,TRBV9,NA,CASSQGNGMSYNEQFF,TGTGCCAGCAGCCAAGGTAACGGGATGTCCTACAATGAGCAGTTCTTC
TRBJ2-3,NA,TRBV2,few,CASSASLTTDTQYF,TGTGCCAGCAGTGCTAGCCTTACCACAGATACGCAGTATTTT
TRBJ2-3,NA,TRBV5-4,few,CASSRGDNTQYF,TGTGCCAGCAGCCGTGGAGATAATACGCAGTATTTT
TRBJ2-2,NA,TRBV5-1,NA,CASSLVVGVRNTGELFF,TGCGCCAGCAGCTTGGTTGTAGGGGTCAGAAACACCGGGGAGCTGTTTTTT
TRBJ2-1,NA,TRBV5-6,NA,CASSFYGSSSYNEQFF,TGTGCCAGCAGCTTTTACGGGAGTAGCTCCTACAATGAGCAGTTCTTC
TRBJ2-7,NA,TRBV28,few,CASSLKGGTGEQYF,TGTGCCAGCAGTTTGAAAGGCGGGACGGGGGAGCAGTACTTC